This T cell receptor (beta chain) stems from a study of spatial heterogeneity in lung cancer. In the study overall: Sequencing of follow-up PBMC samples took place when they were available, at a median of about 2 years after resection.

TCRdb reprocessed the 5' RACE reads with MiXCR, giving one entry per CDR3 protein. Of about 120,000 distinct CDR3 sequences listed, 12% were seen once; the top ten hold roughly 17%. The CDR3 totals 17 residues. V shed 1 base and J shed 5 bases, with 21 bases lying between them. CDR1 is LGHDT and CDR2 is YNNKEL in the germline V gene (reference sequence). Time point described: blood at routine non-recurrence follow-up after resection. Unsorted whole RNA of tumor, nontumor lung or frozen PBMC was sequenced. The receptor comes from a male donor with early-stage non-small cell lung cancer. This sequence joins TRBV3-1 and TRBJ2-7; weak D call: TRBD1 (7 bases). This material consisted of PBMCs, taken at follow-up. The CDR3 sequence is CASSQARSGTAGHEQYF. CDR3 nucleotides: TGTGCCAGCAGCCAAGCGAGATCCGGGACAGCGGGTCACGAGCAGTACTTC.